What follows describes a single TCR beta chain. Its antigen is unknown. This record belongs to a study of cytomegalovirus exposure and HLA in healthy donors. About the research overall: The study placed less than 90% of its 398 genotyped donors in the Caucasian-associated ancestry cluster.

Primers included in the PCR were 60 Vbeta and 13 Jbeta primers. The protocol was immunoSEQ multiplex PCR, while the TCRdb copy is restricted to in-frame clones and leaves out a portion. The sample has roughly 100,000 clones; approximately 80% are singletons. Per the germline V gene, CDR1 is SGDLS and CDR2 is YYNGEE. The CDR3 spans 15 residues. Trimming cost V 2 bases and J 1 base, with 12 bases left between them. Study results and limitations: Donors were assumed by presence/absence analyses to have roughly uniform sequencing depth. Per a prior analysis, the majority of TCR beta V segments were productive roughly 87% or roughly 30% of the time. In a later analysis, a missense DCLRE1C variant was linked to TCR beta V- and J-gene trimming.

The clonotype originates from a woman younger than 35 in good health and CMV-seropositive. The material sequenced was PBMCs. The gene calls are TRBV9 and TRBJ1-1; no reliable D call. This CDR3 is CASSVGSGRNTEAFF. The CDR3 DNA reads TGTGCCAGCAGCGTGGGTAGCGGGCGGAACACTGAAGCTTTCTTT.